Each of the 14 T cell receptor beta chains below was sequenced from the same sample in a study of blood T cells in healthy people across ages. Then a second PCR, running about 6 to 12 cycles, was carried out with a sample-barcoded 5' primer and a J-beta primer mix. One entry per CDR3 protein, called by TCRdb with MiXCR from the 5' RACE reads. The sample shows approximately 400,000 distinct CDR3 sequences, 45% to 60% of them seen only once. The sequencing input was blood. The receptors come from a man in his sixties in good health.

This clonotype was seen at least ten times. This chain connects TRBV5-1 to TRBJ2-5; either TRBD1 or TRBD2 may fit D (5 bases each). Trimming removed 6 bases from V and 3 bases from J, with 12 bases in between. This CDR3 has 13 amino acids. Germline loops: CDR1 SGHRS, CDR2 YFSETQ. The CDR3, as DNA: TGCGCCAGCAACCGGATGGGGGAAGAGACCCAGTACTTC. As protein: CASNRMGEETQYF.

This clonotype was detected a few times. The chain combines TRBV10-1 with TRBJ2-7, with D possibly matching TRBD2 (6 bases). Trimming removed 1 base from V and 5 bases from J, with 18 bases in between. This CDR3 spans 16 amino acids. Per germline, CDR1 WNHNN and CDR2 SYGVQD (reference sequence). Here the CDR3 reads CASSEYRGVKGDEQYF. In DNA, the CDR3 is TGCGCCAGCAGTGAGTACCGCGGGGTGAAAGGGGACGAGCAGTACTTC.

The chain employs TRBV29-1 and TRBJ2-1; 10 positions agree with TRBD1. CDR1 is SQVTM, CDR2 ANQGSEA, per germline. The J segment lost 10 bases and the V segment lost 6 bases, leaving 6 bases of the junction unmatched. The CDR3 runs 12 residues. The CDR3 protein is CSVGTGVNEQFF. CDR3 DNA: TGCAGCGTAGGGACAGGGGTCAACGAGCAGTTCTTC.

Worth noting for this clonotype: A much more abundant neighbour one base away suggests this may be a read error. V gene TRBV28 combines with J gene TRBJ2-4; 8 bases match TRBD2. The CDR3 length is 14 residues. Germline CDR1 MDHEN, CDR2 SYDVKM. V gave up 6 bases and J gave up 13 bases; unmatched junction bases: 14. The CDR3 sequence: CASSSTGTRDLQYF. For the CDR3, the DNA is TGTGCCAGCAGCAGCACCGGGACTAGGGATCTGCAGTACTTC.

The chain joins TRBV6-1 to TRBJ1-5; 12 bases agree with TRBD1. With V trimmed by 6 bases and J by 5 bases, 8 bases remained unmatched. CDR1 is MNHNS, CDR2 SASEGT, per germline. The CDR3 totals 16 residues. The CDR3, as DNA: TGTGCCAGCAGCCCTCGGGACAGGGGGCTTGATCAGCCCCAGCATTTT. It specifies CASSPRDRGLDQPQHF.

V is TRBV28 and J is TRBJ2-7, with D perhaps TRBD1 or TRBD2 (6 bases each). The CDR3 has 13 residues. V lost 7 bases and J lost 2, with 12 bases in between. CDR1 is MDHEN, CDR2 SYDVKM, per germline. In nucleotides, the CDR3 is TGTGCCAGCACCCTAGGGGGGCCCTACGAGCAGTACTTC. Its protein is CASTLGGPYEQYF.

V and J are TRBV5-8 and TRBJ2-4, with 10 bases aligning to TRBD1. Trimming at V came to 4 bases and at J to 3 bases, leaving 16 bases not matched to a gene. Per germline, CDR1 SGHTS and CDR2 YDEGEE. The CDR3 runs 19 residues. CDR3 in amino acids: CASSPRRTGGKEGKNIQYF. CDR3 DNA: TGTGCCAGCAGCCCCCGAAGGACAGGGGGAAAGGAAGGCAAAAACATTCAGTACTTC.

The V call is TRBV20-1, the J call TRBJ1-2; D perhaps matches TRBD1 (6 bases). The CDR3 contains 14 residues. Trimming shortened V by 6 bases and J by 4 bases, and 18 bases separated the two germline ends. Germline CDR1 reads DFQATT; CDR2 reads SNEGSKA (reference sequence). The CDR3 is CSARGAGVGYGYTF. Written as DNA, the CDR3 is TGCAGTGCCCGAGGGGCAGGGGTGGGCTATGGCTACACCTTC.

This chain links TRBV7-2 with TRBJ2-4; D is ambiguous. The CDR3 spans 14 residues. Germline loops: CDR1 SGHTA, CDR2 FQGNSA. V was shortened by 1 base and J by 0 bases, with 4 bases between the two germline ends. CDR3 in amino acids: CASSLELAKNIQYF. In DNA form, the CDR3 reads TGTGCCAGCAGCTTAGAACTAGCCAAAAACATTCAGTACTTC. Looking up the rest from reference TRBV7-2 and TRBJ2-4 gives the full variable domain: GAGVSQSPSNKVTEKGKDVELRCDPISGHTALYWYRQSLGQGLEFLIYFQGNSAPDKSGLPSDRFSAERTGGSVSTLTIQRTQQEDSAVYLCASSLELAKNIQYFGAGTRLSVL.

The chain is built from TRBV29-1 and TRBJ1-2; D uncertain. Germline CDR1 reads SQVTM; CDR2 reads ANQGSEA. The V and J ends lost 0 bases and 0 bases respectively, with 5 bases between them. The CDR3 has 13 amino acids. In DNA form, the CDR3 reads TGCAGCGTTGAAGAGGCTTCTAACTATGGCTACACCTTC. Encoded protein: CSVEEASNYGYTF.

V is TRBV29-1 and J is TRBJ2-3, with a tentative D call TRBD1 (6 bases). The CDR3 is 14 residues long. The germline gives CDR1 SQVTM, CDR2 ANQGSEA. Trimming cost V 6 bases and J 2 bases, with 15 bases left between them. The CDR3 spells CSVAGQPDTDTQYF. The CDR3 nucleotides read TGCAGCGTGGCAGGACAGCCCGACACAGATACGCAGTATTTT.

A note on this clonotype: The junction differs from germline at one of its ends, possibly a read error. J is TRBJ2-5 and V is TRBV28; perhaps TRBD2 as D (7 bases). From germline, CDR1 is MDHEN and CDR2 SYDVKM. CDR3 length: 15 amino acids. The CDR3 protein is CASSSQGPGGESQYF. CDR3 coding DNA: TGTGCCAGCAGTTCACAGGGACCTGGGGGGGAGAGCCAGTACTTC.

This clonotype has just a few counts. V is TRBV20-1 and J is TRBJ2-7, with 7 bases aligning to TRBD2. Looked up from germline, CDR1 is DFQATT and CDR2 is SNEGSKA (reference sequence). The CDR3 contains 14 residues. After removal of 0 bases from V and 5 bases from J, the junction contained 7 bases not matched to a gene. The CDR3 sequence: CSAREGGEYHEQYF. In DNA, the CDR3 is TGCAGTGCTAGAGAGGGGGGGGAGTACCACGAGCAGTACTTC.

This clonotype was counted many times. The chain employs TRBV29-1 and TRBJ2-1; D perhaps matches TRBD2 (6 bases). Germline lookup yields CDR1 SQVTM and CDR2 ANQGSEA. Trimming cost V 4 bases and J 4 bases, with 17 bases left between them. The length of the CDR3 is 15 residues. The CDR3, as DNA: TGCAGCGTTGCGGCGGGACCATCTACTTACAATGAGCAGTTCTTC. Translated: CSVAAGPSTYNEQFF.